The sequence of this T cell receptor beta chain was determined in a study of blood T cell repertoires in COVID-19. Per germline, CDR1 MDHEN and CDR2 SYDVKM. This CDR3 has 15 amino acids. V lost 6 bases and J 0 bases, leaving 14 bases between the germline ends. Method: immunoSEQ multiplex PCR; TCRdb's copy keeps in-frame clones and lacks some. This table holds under 350,000 clones, more than 75% found once. The receptor comes from a man aged 65 to 79 with acute or convalescent COVID-19. Material for sequencing was peripheral blood. This chain uses TRBV28 with TRBJ1-1; D may be TRBD1 (5 bases). CDR3 DNA: TGTGCCAGCAGCCCACCCGGGACTTTGAACACTGAAGCTTTCTTT. This sequence encodes CASSPPGTLNTEAFF.